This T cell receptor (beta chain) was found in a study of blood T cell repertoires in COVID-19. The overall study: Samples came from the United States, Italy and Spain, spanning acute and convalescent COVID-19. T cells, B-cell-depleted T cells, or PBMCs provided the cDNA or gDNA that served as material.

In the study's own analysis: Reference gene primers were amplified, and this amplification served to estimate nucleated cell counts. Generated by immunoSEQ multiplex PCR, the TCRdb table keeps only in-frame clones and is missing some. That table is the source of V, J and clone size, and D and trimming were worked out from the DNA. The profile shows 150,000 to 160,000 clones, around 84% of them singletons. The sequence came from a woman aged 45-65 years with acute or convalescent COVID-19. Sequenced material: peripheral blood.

The CDR3 DNA reads as TGCGCCAGCAGCTTCTTAGGAGGCGAGCAGTACTTC. The encoded protein is CASSFLGGEQYF. V and J are TRBV5-1 and TRBJ2-7; D might be TRBD2 (5 bases). Trimming stripped 2 bases from V and 6 bases from J, with 9 bases between. The CDR3 has 12 residues. Germline CDR1 and CDR2: SGHRS and YFSETQ.